These T cell receptor beta chains were read from a single sample in a study of blood T cell repertoires in COVID-19. Only in-frame clones appear in the TCRdb table, and some are missing; sequencing was by immunoSEQ multiplex PCR. This table holds under 250,000 clones, 86% found once. Input material: PBMCs or T cells enriched from blood (not recorded which). The receptor source for this set is a man between 40 and 49 years old who had recovered from COVID-19. CDR3s include the opening cysteine and the closing phenylalanine or tryptophan. A D gene is named only where the DNA matches it firmly. Size tells how often a clone was seen (once, few, many) or the class of an expanded clone, and some rows leave it out.

CDR3nt	CDR3aa	v_gene	len	j_gene	abundance	d_gene
TGCGCCAGCAGCCAAGATTGGAGCGGGGAGCTGTTTTTT	CASSQDWSGELFF	TRBV4-3	13	TRBJ2-2	-	-
TGTGCCAGCAGCTTAACTGGCGGAATCACCGGGGAGCTGTTTTTT	CASSLTGGITGELFF	TRBV7-9	15	TRBJ2-2	-	-
TGTGCCATCAGTGAGGTGCGGGGACCCTACGAGCAGTACTTC	CAISEVRGPYEQYF	TRBV10-3	14	TRBJ2-7	-	-
TGTGCCAGCAGTGGGTTCGGGGTCCATGAGCAGTTCTTC	CASSGFGVHEQFF	TRBV27	13	TRBJ2-1	-	-
TGTGCCAGCAGCTTAATGGGACAGGGCGGGTATGGCTACACCTTC	CASSLMGQGGYGYTF	TRBV7-3	15	TRBJ1-2	-	TRBD1
TGTGCCAGCAATCGGGGGGCGCCTCCAGATACGCAGTATTTT	CASNRGAPPDTQYF	TRBV6-6	14	TRBJ2-3	-	-
TGTGCCAGCAGCCTGGGCCACACTCTCTATGGCTACACCTTC	CASSLGHTLYGYTF	TRBV11-1	14	TRBJ1-2	once	-
TGTGCCAGCAGTGATACGGGACTGAGCTTGAACACTGAAGCTTTCTTT	CASSDTGLSLNTEAFF	TRBV2	16	TRBJ1-1	once	-
TGTGCCAGCACCGATGTGCGGGGCCTACCACAGCAGCCCCAGCATTTT	CASTDVRGLPQQPQHF	TRBV28	16	TRBJ1-5	once	-
TGTGCCAGTATCCGGGCCCAGGGTTCCTATGGCTACACCTTC	CASIRAQGSYGYTF	TRBV19	14	TRBJ1-2	-	-
TGTGCCAGCAGTTTAAATACAGGGGTGGGCGGCTACACCTTC	CASSLNTGVGGYTF	TRBV27	14	TRBJ1-2	-	TRBD1
TGTGCCAGCAGCCGACAAGGGGGGGCCCCAGATACGCAGTATTTT	CASSRQGGAPDTQYF	TRBV3-1/TRBV3-2	15	TRBJ2-3	-	-
TGCGCCAGCAGCCCTGGGACAGGGAATCAGCCCCAGCATTTT	CASSPGTGNQPQHF	TRBV5-1	14	TRBJ1-5	once	TRBD1
TGTGCCTGGAGTGTACTACTAGCGGGGGGGCCCGATACGCAGTATTTT	CAWSVLLAGGPDTQYF	TRBV30	16	TRBJ2-3	-	TRBD2
TGTGCCTGGAAGGGAGATCACTCCTACGAGCAGTACTTC	CAWKGDHSYEQYF	TRBV30	13	TRBJ2-7	-	-
TGTGCCAGCAGCTTATTAGCAGTCACTGAAGCTTTCTTT	CASSLLAVTEAFF	TRBV11-2	13	TRBJ1-1	-	-
TGTGCCAGCAGCCACGGCGGGGGACTACTTGGAGAGCAGTACTTC	CASSHGGGLLGEQYF	TRBV3-1/TRBV3-2	15	TRBJ2-7	-	TRBD2
TGTGCCAGCAGCGTAGATCCCAGGGCCTTTAATGAAAAACTGTTTTTT	CASSVDPRAFNEKLFF	TRBV9	16	TRBJ1-4	-	-
TGTGCCAGCAGCCCAGGTGGACAGTCAGGCTACACCTTC	CASSPGGQSGYTF	TRBV7-9	13	TRBJ1-2	-	-
TGTGCCAGCAGTCGAGGACAGGGAGTCCGGGCCATTCAGTACTTC	CASSRGQGVRAIQYF	TRBV14	15	TRBJ2-4	-	TRBD1
TGTGCCAGCTCACTCGAGACCGTCGGGGCTTTCTTT	CASSLETVGAFF	TRBV18	12	TRBJ1-1	-	-
TGTGCCAGTAGTATAGCGCAGGGTGACAATCAGCCCCAGCATTTT	CASSIAQGDNQPQHF	TRBV19	15	TRBJ1-5	-	-
TGTGCCAGCAGTTTGCTGGGTGGGGGACTAGCGGGTTACACAGATACGCAGTATTTT	CASSLLGGGLAGYTDTQYF	TRBV28	19	TRBJ2-3	-	TRBD2
TGTGCCAGCTCACAGGGACAGGACTATGGCTACACCTTC	CASSQGQDYGYTF	TRBV18	13	TRBJ1-2	-	TRBD1
TGTGCCAGCAGCCCCCTCCCCCCGGGACAGGGGCTAGAGACCCAGTACTTC	CASSPLPPGQGLETQYF	TRBV7-2	17	TRBJ2-5	few	TRBD1
TGTGCCAGCAGCGCCACGGGACAGTTGAACACTGAAGCTTTCTTT	CASSATGQLNTEAFF	TRBV9	15	TRBJ1-1	few	TRBD1
TGCAGCGGCGGGTTCGGGGTGGCAGATACGCAGTATTTT	CSGGFGVADTQYF	TRBV29-1	13	TRBJ2-3	-	-
TGTGCCAGCAGCTTGGGGACAGGGGTAAATCAGCCCCAGCATTTT	CASSLGTGVNQPQHF	TRBV5-5	15	TRBJ1-5	-	TRBD1
TGTGCCAGCAGCCGACTAGCGCCCTACGAGCAGTACTTC	CASSRLAPYEQYF	TRBV6-2/TRBV6-3	13	TRBJ2-7	-	TRBD2
TGCGCCAGCAGCTTGGCTGGCGAGCGGGAGGGTCATGCGACCCAGTACTTC	CASSLAGEREGHATQYF	TRBV5-1	17	TRBJ2-5	-	TRBD2
TGTGCCAGCAGACTAGACCAGAACACTGAAGCTTTCTTT	CASRLDQNTEAFF	TRBV2	13	TRBJ1-1	-	-
TGTGCCAGCTCACCACCGGGCCAGGGGGCGAGCTACACCTTC	CASSPPGQGASYTF	TRBV18	14	TRBJ1-2	-	TRBD1
TGTGCCAGCAGCCAGGGACTAGCGGCCTACAATGAGCAGTTCTTC	CASSQGLAAYNEQFF	TRBV11-3	15	TRBJ2-1	-	TRBD2
TGCGCCAGCAGCCTAGGGACAGGGAAATTTTTTGGTTCACCCCTCCACTTT	CASSLGTGKFFGSPLHF	TRBV4-3	17	TRBJ1-6	-	TRBD1
TGCAGCGTTTCGAGGACAGACCAGACAGATACGCAGTATTTT	CSVSRTDQTDTQYF	TRBV29-1	14	TRBJ2-3	-	-
TGTGCCAGCGCCTCCCTAGCGGCCACAGATACGCAGTATTTT	CASASLAATDTQYF	TRBV2	14	TRBJ2-3	-	TRBD2
TGTGCCACCAGTGGGGGGGGCCCCACTAAGGTTGAAGCTTTCTTT	CATSGGGPTKVEAFF	TRBV24-1	15	TRBJ1-1	-	-
TGTGCCAGCGGGCAGAACCCCTACGAGCAGTACTTC	CASGQNPYEQYF	TRBV11-3	12	TRBJ2-7	-	-
TGCAGCGATCTTGACAGGGGCGCAGATACGCAGTATTTT	CSDLDRGADTQYF	TRBV29-1	13	TRBJ2-3	-	TRBD1
TGCAGCGGTCGGTCGGGGACTGAAGCTTTCTTT	CSGRSGTEAFF	TRBV29-1	11	TRBJ1-1	-	-
TGCGCCAGCAGTCATCTCTATCTAGTCGGGGGATTCAGAAATCAGCCCCAGCATTTT	CASSHLYLVGGFRNQPQHF	TRBV23-1	19	TRBJ1-5	-	-
TGTGCCAGCAGCCAACTTGTCCCAGAGGGAGATACGCAGTATTTT	CASSQLVPEGDTQYF	TRBV4-2	15	TRBJ2-3	-	-
TGTGCCAGCAGCTTAGCTCAGGGCCCCTTTAATGAGCAGTTCTTC	CASSLAQGPFNEQFF	TRBV7-2	15	TRBJ2-1	-	-
TGCGCCAGCAGCGACGGACAGGGGATGAGGTCCTACGAGCAGTACTTC	CASSDGQGMRSYEQYF	TRBV5-1	16	TRBJ2-7	once	TRBD1
TGTGCCTGGAGTAGGGGGGGGGACACTGAAGCTTTCTTT	CAWSRGGDTEAFF	TRBV30	13	TRBJ1-1	-	-
TGTGCCAGCAGTGAATCGGGTGGCCGAGGAAACACCATATATTTT	CASSESGGRGNTIYF	TRBV6-1	15	TRBJ1-3	-	-
TGTGCCAGCAGCCCACTAGTACAGCCCCAAGAGACCCAGTACTTC	CASSPLVQPQETQYF	TRBV7-7	15	TRBJ2-5	once	-
TGTGCCAGCAGCTTCAGCGGGAGCTACGAGCAGTACTTC	CASSFSGSYEQYF	TRBV11-3	13	TRBJ2-7	-	TRBD2
TGTGCCAGCAGTCACGGGGGTGAGGGGCAGTATTTT	CASSHGGEGQYF	TRBV27	12	TRBJ2-3	-	-
TGTGCCAGCAGCCTCATGGACTATGGCTCCTACAATGAGCAGTTCTTC	CASSLMDYGSYNEQFF	TRBV14	16	TRBJ2-1	-	-
TGTGCCAGCAGCCAAGGAATAATATGGCACAATGAGCAGTTCTTC	CASSQGIIWHNEQFF	TRBV3-1/TRBV3-2	15	TRBJ2-1	-	-
TGCGCCAGCAGCTTGGGGGTAGCGGGAGAAACAGATACGCAGTATTTT	CASSLGVAGETDTQYF	TRBV5-1	16	TRBJ2-3	-	TRBD2
TGTGCCACCCTAGGAGGGGGCGTCGAAGCTTTCTTT	CATLGGGVEAFF	TRBV10-3	12	TRBJ1-1	-	TRBD1